One and the same sample provided the 20 T cell receptor beta chains below, sequenced in a study of blood T cell repertoires in COVID-19. Assay used: immunoSEQ multiplex PCR; TCRdb lists only in-frame clones, some missing. There are fewer than 250,000 clones in the sample; 84% occur only once, and 3.5% to 4.5% lies in the top ten. Sequences were obtained from peripheral blood. Receptors originate from a man between 50 and 59 years old with acute or convalescent COVID-19.

The rearrangement uses TRBV18 and TRBJ1-5; TRBD1 might be the D (5 bases). CDR3 size: 14 residues. The germline CDR1 and CDR2 sequences are KGHSH and LQKENI. Trimming shortened V by 5 bases and J by 4 bases, and 12 bases separated the two germline ends. CDR3 coding DNA: TGTGCCAGCTCAGCGGGACCTCAAAATCAGCCCCAGCATTTT. Protein: CASSAGPQNQPQHF.

The chain has TRBV10-3 and TRBJ1-1; 9 bases match TRBD1. Germline CDR1 and CDR2: ENHRY and SYGVKD. With 3 bases clipped from V and 12 bases from J, the junction kept 8 bases outside the gene matches. The CDR3 is 13 residues long. The CDR3 here is CAISDPGQGRTFF. In DNA, the CDR3 is TGTGCCATCAGTGACCCCGGACAGGGGCGAACTTTCTTT.

The chain has TRBV6-5 and TRBJ1-1; TRBD1 agrees at 10 bases. Trimming cost V 10 bases and J 5 bases; bases outside gene matches: 7. Per germline, CDR1 MNHEY and CDR2 SVGAGI. This CDR3 has 13 amino acids. DNA of the CDR3: TGTGCCATCGGGGACAGGGGCGGAACTGAAGCTTTCTTT. The encoded protein is CAIGDRGGTEAFF.

The rearrangement uses TRBV18 and TRBJ2-3; tentative D call: TRBD2 (6 bases). Germline assignment: CDR1 KGHSH and CDR2 LQKENI. Trimming stripped 3 bases from V and 4 bases from J, with 11 bases between. This CDR3 region has 14 residues. The CDR3 DNA reads TGTGCCAGCTCACCTCGGGAGTGGGCAGATACGCAGTATTTT. Translating gives CASSPREWADTQYF. The variable domain in full, completed from reference TRBV18 and TRBJ2-3, reads NAGVMQNPRHLVRRRGQEARLRCSPMKGHSHVYWYRQLPEEGLKFMVYLQKENIIDESGMPKERFSAEFPKEGPSILRIQQVVRGDSAAYFCASSPREWADTQYFGPGTRLTVL.

This chain joins TRBV13 and TRBJ1-2; D might be TRBD1 (6 bases). V dropped 10 bases and J dropped 5 bases, with 17 bases sitting between them. The CDR3 is made up of 13 amino acids. CDR1 and CDR2 (germline): PRHDT, FYEKMQ (reference sequence). Here the CDR3 DNA reads TGTGCCACCCAACGGACAGCCGATTATGGCTACACCTTC. As protein: CATQRTADYGYTF.

The chain employs TRBV9 and TRBJ1-1; D unclear. This CDR3 contains 15 residues. Germline V CDR1 and CDR2: SGDLS, YYNGEE. V dropped 0 bases and J dropped 1 base, with 10 bases sitting between them. The CDR3 is CASSVGETGNTEAFF. The CDR3 DNA is TGTGCCAGCAGCGTAGGTGAAACCGGGAACACTGAAGCTTTCTTT.

This chain uses TRBV11-3 with TRBJ2-2; 8 bases fit TRBD2. The germline V gene has CDR1 SGHNT and CDR2 YENEEA. CDR3 length equals 16 residues. Trimming at V came to 4 bases and at J to 0 bases, leaving 4 bases not matched to a gene. The DNA for the CDR3 is TGTGCCAGCAGCTGGAATAGCGGGACGAACACCGGGGAGCTGTTTTTT. Its translation is CASSWNSGTNTGELFF.

The V gene is TRBV6-6, the J gene TRBJ1-4; 8 nucleotides align to TRBD1. Unmatched junction bases numbered 5, after V lost 2 bases and J lost 6 bases. The CDR3 spans 15 residues. Per germline, CDR1 MNHNY and CDR2 SVGAGI (reference sequence). CDR3 in DNA: TGTGCCAGCAGTTACACAGGACAGGGATATGAAAAACTGTTTTTT. Translating it yields CASSYTGQGYEKLFF.

Turning to this clone: One end of the junction does not line up with germline, which may come from a read error. This chain connects TRBV5-1 to TRBJ2-7, with TRBD2 matching over 9 bases. Germline CDR1 SGHRS, CDR2 YFSETQ. There are 12 residues in the CDR3. The CDR3 loop is CASSLRGGLALF. The DNA for the CDR3 is TGCGCCAGCAGCTTGAGGGGGGGACTAGCCCTCTTC.

J is TRBJ1-2 and V is TRBV4-1; possibly TRBD1 for D (5 bases). Germline loops: CDR1 MGHRA, CDR2 YSYEKL. This CDR3 has 15 residues. Trimming pared 2 bases from V and 5 bases from J, leaving 15 bases between. DNA for the CDR3: TGCGCCAGCAGCCAATCGGGGTGGGGGACTTATGGCTACACCTTC. It codes for CASSQSGWGTYGYTF.

The rearrangement joins TRBV4-1 to TRBJ1-1; a possible D gene is TRBD1 (6 bases). The V gene's germline CDR1 is MGHRA and CDR2 YSYEKL. The CDR3 consists of 15 residues. The V end was cut by 4 bases, the J end by 11 bases, with 23 bases between. The CDR3, as DNA: TGCGCCAGCAGCCTCTTTCTCGACAGGCTCGGGAGGGCTTTCTTT. This translates into CASSLFLDRLGRAFF.

The gene calls are TRBV28 and TRBJ2-7, with a possible D match to TRBD1 (5 bases). Germline-derived CDR1 and CDR2 are MDHEN and SYDVKM. This CDR3 region has 11 residues. V was trimmed by 3 bases and J by 5 bases, leaving 5 bases between them. CDR3 region: CASSLGHEQYF. In DNA, the CDR3 is TGTGCCAGCAGTTTGGGGCACGAGCAGTACTTC.

The chain couples TRBV10-2 to TRBJ2-7; 16 bases are shared with TRBD2. Per the germline V gene, CDR1 is WSHSY and CDR2 is SAAADI. The CDR3 contains 16 residues. Losses at the gene ends were 8 bases for V and 3 bases for J; bases not matched to a gene: 7. The CDR3 loop is CASWGLAGGPNYEQYF. The CDR3 DNA follows: TGCGCCAGCTGGGGACTAGCGGGAGGGCCGAACTACGAGCAGTACTTC.

V usage is TRBV10-3 and J usage is TRBJ2-5; D gene uncertain. V lost 3 bases and J lost 5, with 13 bases in between. CDR1 and CDR2 from the germline V gene are ENHRY and SYGVKD. This CDR3 region has 14 residues. The CDR3 spells CAISESRVGETQYF. The CDR3 nucleotides are TGTGCCATCAGTGAATCTAGAGTCGGGGAGACCCAGTACTTC.

The chain joins TRBV10-3 to TRBJ1-2; 10 bases fit TRBD1. The CDR3 is made up of 12 amino acids. Germline V gives CDR1 ENHRY, CDR2 SYGVKD. Trimming cost V 8 bases and J 6 bases; bases outside gene matches: 3. The CDR3 nucleotides are TGTGCCATCTGGGGACAGGGGAATGGCTACACCTTC. It encodes CAIWGQGNGYTF.

The V call is TRBV6-2 or TRBV6-3, the J call TRBJ2-1; 11 nucleotides match TRBD2. In germline, CDR1 is MNHEY, CDR2 SVGEGT. The ends lost 0 bases at V and 7 bases at J; junction bases unmatched: 11. The CDR3 sequence is 18 residues long. CDR3 in amino acids: CASSYSTLAGVLPNEQFF. The DNA of the CDR3 is TGTGCCAGCAGTTACTCCACACTAGCGGGAGTTCTCCCGAATGAGCAGTTCTTC.

The chain is built from TRBV28 and TRBJ2-5; TRBD1 matches 11 bases. Germline assignment: CDR1 MDHEN and CDR2 SYDVKM. CDR3 length: 15 residues. Trimming at V came to 3 bases and at J to 5 bases, leaving 5 bases not matched to a gene. CDR3 in amino acids: CASSFGTGGRETQYF. In nucleotides, the CDR3 is TGTGCCAGCAGTTTTGGGACAGGGGGGAGGGAGACCCAGTACTTC. The whole variable domain, remainder taken from reference TRBV28 and TRBJ2-5, is DVKVTQSSRYLVKRTGEKVFLECVQDMDHENMFWYRQDPGLGLRLIYFSYDVKMKEKGDIPEGYSVSREKKERFSLILESASTNQTSMYLCASSFGTGGRETQYFGPGTRLLVL.

The V call is TRBV15, the J call TRBJ1-2, with 10 nucleotides matching TRBD1. The CDR3 sequence is 17 residues long. CDR1 and CDR2 from the germline V gene are LNHNV and YYDKDF (reference sequence). Trimming took 1 base from V and 8 from J; bases not matched to a gene: 13. For the CDR3, the DNA is TGTGCCACCAGCAGAGCCGTCCGCCCCGGGACAGGGGACGGCTACACCTTC. Protein: CATSRAVRPGTGDGYTF.

In its sample, this clone was seen a few times. The chain uses TRBV2 and TRBJ1-2; D is undetermined. Trimming cost V 4 bases and J 4 bases, with 7 bases left between them. This CDR3 has 12 residues. Germline V lookup: CDR1 SNHLY, CDR2 FYNNEI. CDR3 DNA sequence: TGTGCCAGCAGTGGGCAGGTCTATGGCTACACCTTC. Protein: CASSGQVYGYTF.

The V and J genes are TRBV30 and TRBJ1-2; 9 positions match TRBD1. Germline values: CDR1 GTSNPN, CDR2 SVGIG (reference sequence). V dropped 4 bases and J dropped 7; count of bases not matched to a gene: 10. This CDR3 region has 14 residues. CDR3 loop: CAWTADRGAAGYTF. The CDR3 coding sequence is TGTGCCTGGACCGCGGACAGGGGCGCGGCTGGCTACACCTTC.